Listed below are T cell receptor beta chains from one sample, sequenced in a study of CD8 T cells in Susac syndrome. TCRdb used MiXCR to reprocess the immunoSEQ multiplex PCR reads, holding one entry per CDR3 protein. The repertoire holds over 350,000 distinct CDR3 sequences, approximately 85% seen once, with about 0.12% in the top ten. Sequencing used CD8+ T cells from PBMCs. All receptors derive from a human donor with multiple sclerosis. CDR3s include the opening cysteine and the closing phenylalanine or tryptophan. The order of the fields is V gene, clone size, J gene, D gene, CDR3 DNA, CDR3 protein. D genes are given only for firm matches. Size values are once, few and many counts, or a class for expanded clones, and some rows have none.

TRBV5-1	-	TRBJ2-1	TRBD2	TGCGCCAGCAGCTTGCCGCTAGCGGGGGGGAATGAGCAGTTCTTC	CASSLPLAGGNEQFF
TRBV28	-	TRBJ1-1	-	TGTGCCAGCAGTTTATACTCGGGGAATGAAGCTTTCTTT	CASSLYSGNEAFF
TRBV12-5	-	TRBJ1-2	-	TGTGCTAGTGCCCCGGGAGGACTTGGCTACACCTTC	CASAPGGLGYTF
TRBV4-1	-	TRBJ2-1	-	TGCGCCAGCAGCCACCACGCCGGGCCTGAGCAGTTCTTC	CASSHHAGPEQFF
TRBV9	-	TRBJ1-1	-	TGTGCCAGCAGCGTAGGGGACTACTACAGGGAAAACACTGAAGCTTTCTTT	CASSVGDYYRENTEAFF
TRBV4-1	once	TRBJ2-7	-	TGCGCCAGCAGCCGAGGGACAAACTACGAGCAGTACTTC	CASSRGTNYEQYF
TRBV5-1	-	TRBJ2-2	-	TGCGCCAGCAGCTTAAAAGGGTCAGGGACCGGGGAGCTGTTTTTT	CASSLKGSGTGELFF
TRBV20-1	-	TRBJ2-2	TRBD2	TGCAGTGCTAGCCCGGGACTAGAGAACACCGGGGAGCTGTTTTTT	CSASPGLENTGELFF
TRBV27	few	TRBJ1-1	-	TGTGCCAGCAGCTTAGGCGGGGTGAACACTGAAGCTTTCTTT	CASSLGGVNTEAFF
TRBV28	-	TRBJ2-1	-	TGTGCCAGCAGTTTCTTGGTGGTCTCCTACAATGAGCAGTTCTTC	CASSFLVVSYNEQFF
TRBV12-3/TRBV12-4	-	TRBJ2-1	TRBD2	TGTGCCAGCAGTTTAACTAGCGGGGAGATCAATGAGCAGTTCTTC	CASSLTSGEINEQFF
TRBV19	-	TRBJ2-7	TRBD2	TGTGCCAGTGCGGGAGAAACGACCTACGAGCAGTACTTC	CASAGETTYEQYF
TRBV10-2	-	TRBJ2-3	TRBD2	TGCGCCAGCGAGGGACTAGCGGGGGGGGCAGAATACACAGATACGCAGTATTTT	CASEGLAGGAEYTDTQYF
TRBV6-1	-	TRBJ1-1	-	TGTGCCAGCAGTGAAGCGTCGGGGAACACTGAAGCTTTCTTT	CASSEASGNTEAFF
TRBV28	once	TRBJ1-4	-	TGTGCCAGCAGTTTATCGACCGAGAATGAAAAACTGTTTTTT	CASSLSTENEKLFF
TRBV5-1	once	TRBJ2-3	TRBD2	TGCGCCAGCAGCTTGTCTCGGGGGGGCTTCACAGATACGCAGTATTTT	CASSLSRGGFTDTQYF
TRBV4-1	-	TRBJ1-2	-	TGCGCCAGCAGCCCCGCGGCCAGCCTCTATGGCTACACCTTC	CASSPAASLYGYTF
TRBV27	-	TRBJ2-7	-	TGTGCCAGCAGTTTGGGGAAAACCTACGAGCAGTACTTC	CASSLGKTYEQYF
TRBV2	-	TRBJ2-2	TRBD1	TGTGCCAGCGAGGGGCAGGGGGCGGCTGTCGGGGAGCTGTTTTTT	CASEGQGAAVGELFF
TRBV5-7	-	TRBJ2-5	-	TGTGCCAGCCCGCCAAAGGCTGGGAAAGAGACCCAGTACTTC	CASPPKAGKETQYF
TRBV7-6	-	TRBJ2-1	TRBD1	TGTGCCAGCAGCCAGTTAGGGGGCGCGTGGTCTGAGCAGTTCTTC	CASSQLGGAWSEQFF
TRBV5-6	-	TRBJ2-3	-	TGTGCCAGCAGCTTACAGCGTAGAACAGATACGCAGTATTTT	CASSLQRRTDTQYF
TRBV2	-	TRBJ1-3	-	TGTGCCAGCAGTGAAGGAAGGACGTACGGAAACACCATATATTTT	CASSEGRTYGNTIYF
TRBV2	-	TRBJ2-7	TRBD1	TGTGCCAGCAATCCCCGGGACAGGGGGCGAGAGCAGTACTTC	CASNPRDRGREQYF
TRBV27	-	TRBJ2-7	TRBD1	TGTGCCAGCAGTTACGGACAGGGCCCCGGCGAGCAGTACTTC	CASSYGQGPGEQYF
TRBV2	-	TRBJ2-2	-	TGTGCCACCCACGGGTTCACCGGGGAGCTGTTTTTT	CATHGFTGELFF
TRBV25-1	-	TRBJ2-2	-	TGTGCCAGCAGAGAGGACGCCTACACCGGGGAGCTGTTTTTT	CASREDAYTGELFF
TRBV29-1	-	TRBJ2-7	-	TGCAGCGTTGAAGTGCTGGGCTACGAGCAGTACTTC	CSVEVLGYEQYF
TRBV2	once	TRBJ2-3	-	TGTGCCACCGCCTCCGAGCCTGGATCAGCAGATACGCAGTATTTT	CATASEPGSADTQYF
TRBV27	-	TRBJ2-7	TRBD2	TGTGCCAGCAGTGGGACTAGCGGGGGTCACGAGCAGTACTTC	CASSGTSGGHEQYF
TRBV27	-	TRBJ1-1	TRBD1	TGTGCCAGCAGTCATGGGGACAGGGTGAACACTGAAGCTTTCTTT	CASSHGDRVNTEAFF
TRBV4-1	-	TRBJ2-5	-	TGCGCCAGCAGCCATGCAGCGAGGGAAGAGACCCAGTACTTC	CASSHAAREETQYF
TRBV27	-	TRBJ2-7	-	TGTGCCAGCAGTTCCGCCTTCGGGCCCTACGAGCAGTACTTC	CASSSAFGPYEQYF
TRBV3-1	-	TRBJ2-2	-	TGTGCCAGCAGCCAAGATTTGTGGGGAGGGAACACCGGGGAGCTGTTTTTT	CASSQDLWGGNTGELFF
TRBV12-5	-	TRBJ2-1	-	TGTGCTAGTGGTTATGCCGGGAATGAGCAGTTCTTC	CASGYAGNEQFF
TRBV6-2/TRBV6-3	-	TRBJ2-3	TRBD2	TGTGCCAGCAGTTTCCACTCAGAAGCGGGGGGCAGCACAGATACGCAGTATTTT	CASSFHSEAGGSTDTQYF
TRBV30	-	TRBJ1-4	-	TGTGCCTGGCGCATACAGGCAACTAATGAAAAACTGTTTTTT	CAWRIQATNEKLFF